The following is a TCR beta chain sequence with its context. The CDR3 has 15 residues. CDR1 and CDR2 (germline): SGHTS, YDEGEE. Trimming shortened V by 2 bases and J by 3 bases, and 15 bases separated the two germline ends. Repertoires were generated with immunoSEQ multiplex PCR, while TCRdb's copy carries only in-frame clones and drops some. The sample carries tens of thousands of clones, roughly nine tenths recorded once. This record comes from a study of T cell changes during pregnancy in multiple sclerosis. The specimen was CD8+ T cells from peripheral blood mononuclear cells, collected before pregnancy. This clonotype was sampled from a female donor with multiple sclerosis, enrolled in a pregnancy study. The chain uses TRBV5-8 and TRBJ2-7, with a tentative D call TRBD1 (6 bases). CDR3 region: CASSFYRDFVYEQYF. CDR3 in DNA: TGTGCCAGCAGCTTCTACAGGGATTTCGTCTACGAGCAGTACTTC. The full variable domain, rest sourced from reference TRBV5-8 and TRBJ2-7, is EAGVTQSPTHLIKTRGQQATLRCSPISGHTSVYWYQQALGLGLQFLLWYDEGEERNRGNFPPRFSGRQFPNYSSELNVNALELEDSALYLCASSFYRDFVYEQYFGPGTRLTVT.